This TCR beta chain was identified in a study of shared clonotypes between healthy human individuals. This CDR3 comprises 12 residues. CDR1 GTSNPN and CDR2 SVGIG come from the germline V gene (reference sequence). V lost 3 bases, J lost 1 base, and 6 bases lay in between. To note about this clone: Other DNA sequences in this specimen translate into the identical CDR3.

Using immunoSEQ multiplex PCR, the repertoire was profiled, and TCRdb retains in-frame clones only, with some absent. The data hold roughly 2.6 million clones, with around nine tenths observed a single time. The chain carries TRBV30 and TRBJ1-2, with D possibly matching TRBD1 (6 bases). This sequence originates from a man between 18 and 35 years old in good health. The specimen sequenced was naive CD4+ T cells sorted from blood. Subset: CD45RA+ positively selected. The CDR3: CAWSRGNYGYTF. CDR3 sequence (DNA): TGTGCCTGGAGCAGGGGTAACTATGGCTACACCTTC.